Each of the 29 T cell receptor beta chains below was sequenced from the same sample in a study of blood T cells in healthy people across ages. The second PCR ran roughly 7 to 11 cycles with a sample-barcoded 5' primer and J-beta primers. TCRdb passed the 5' RACE reads through MiXCR, listing each CDR3 protein once. The sample records roughly 1.4 million distinct CDR3 sequences, approximately 60% being singletons. The sequenced sample was blood. Receptors were obtained from a man between 18 and 35 years old in good health.

This clonotype was detected only a few times. The V call is TRBV20-1, the J call TRBJ1-6; D is ambiguous. CDR3 length equals 15 residues. CDR1 is DFQATT and CDR2 is SNEGSKA in the germline V gene (reference sequence). Trimming removed 4 bases at V and 0 bases at J, with 10 bases between. In DNA, the CDR3 is TGCAGTGCTACCTATCAGAGCTCCTATAATTCACCCCTCCACTTT. This codes for CSATYQSSYNSPLHF.

This clonotype has just a few counts. The chain joins TRBV27 to TRBJ2-1; D not resolved. Trimming removed 8 bases from V and 6 bases from J, with 14 bases in between. There are 13 residues in the CDR3. The germline V gene encodes CDR1 MNHEY and CDR2 SMNVEV (reference sequence). CDR3 bases: TGTGCCAGCCAAACTTTTACCGGCAATGAGCAGTTCTTC. Protein: CASQTFTGNEQFF.

The J gene is TRBJ2-1, the V gene TRBV9; 8 bases line up with TRBD2. There are 17 residues in the CDR3. CDR1 and CDR2 from the germline V gene are SGDLS and YYNGEE. After removal of 0 bases from V and 7 bases from J, the junction contained 12 bases not matched to a gene. For the CDR3, the DNA is TGTGCCAGCAGCGTAGGGTATGGTAGCGGGGCTAGAAATGAGCAGTTCTTC. Its protein is CASSVGYGSGARNEQFF.

The chain is built from TRBV28 and TRBJ2-1, with D unresolved. The V end lost 4 bases, the J end lost 3 bases, and 10 bases lay between the germline ends. Germline lookup yields CDR1 MDHEN and CDR2 SYDVKM. CDR3 length: 14 amino acids. The CDR3 loop is CASSSMDHYNEQFF. The CDR3 DNA sequence: TGTGCCAGCAGTTCCATGGACCACTACAATGAGCAGTTCTTC.

The chain employs TRBV4-3 and TRBJ1-1; D is unclear. This CDR3 region has 13 residues. Germline V gene lookup returns CDR1 LGHNA and CDR2 YSLEER. V was cut by 3 bases and J by 7 bases, with 12 bases left in between. The CDR3 sequence: CASSQEGSGEAFF. CDR3 nucleotide sequence: TGCGCCAGCAGCCAGGAGGGTTCAGGTGAAGCTTTCTTT.

This clonotype was detected once. The rearrangement links TRBV7-9 to TRBJ2-7; 7 positions agree with TRBD2. There are 16 residues in the CDR3. Germline values: CDR1 SEHNR, CDR2 FQNEAQ (reference sequence). Germline trimming cut 1 base from V and 2 bases from J; bases unmatched to any gene: 8. The CDR3 nucleotides read TGTGCCAGCAGCTTAGTAACGGGGGGAAGTCCCTACGAGCAGTACTTC. Translating it yields CASSLVTGGSPYEQYF.

The V gene is TRBV6-1, the J gene TRBJ2-1, with 8 bases lining up with TRBD1. The CDR3 extends over 16 amino acids. CDR1 is MNHNS, CDR2 SASEGT, per germline. V lost 4 bases, J lost 8 bases, and 13 bases stayed unmatched. CDR3 region: CASSAQGAPSNHEQFF. The CDR3 DNA is TGTGCCAGCAGTGCCCAGGGGGCTCCAAGCAACCATGAGCAGTTCTTC.

The chain links TRBV29-1 to TRBJ1-1; 8 nucleotides agree with TRBD1. The CDR3 has 13 amino acids. The trim removed 7 bases at V and 7 bases at J, leaving 11 bases unmatched. The germline CDR1 and CDR2 sequences are SQVTM and ANQGSEA. The CDR3 DNA follows: TGCAGCGCCCGAACCACAGGGGGGGGTGAAGCTTTCTTT. This encodes CSARTTGGGEAFF.

V is TRBV4-1 and J is TRBJ2-3; 9 positions match TRBD1. Per germline, CDR1 MGHRA and CDR2 YSYEKL. This CDR3 is 17 amino acids long. Losses at the gene ends were 5 bases for V and 2 bases for J; bases not matched to a gene: 11. The CDR3 DNA reads as TGCGCCAGCAGCGGGAGTACTGGGACAGGGCCCACAGATACGCAGTATTTT. Protein: CASSGSTGTGPTDTQYF.

The rearrangement links TRBV2 to TRBJ2-1; weak D call: TRBD2 (6 bases). This CDR3 contains 12 residues. V was shortened by 10 bases and J by 3 bases, with 10 bases between the two germline ends. Germline V lookup: CDR1 SNHLY, CDR2 FYNNEI. The CDR3, as DNA: TGTGCCATGCGGGGAATCTACAATGAGCAGTTCTTC. Translated: CAMRGIYNEQFF.

This clonotype was seen a handful of times. A junction boundary mismatches the germline segment, possibly from a read error. The CDR3 spells CASSRLDRVRTDTQYF. The CDR3 bases are TGTGCTAGCAGCCGGTTAGACAGGGTGAGGACAGATACGCAGTATTTT. The V gene is TRBV27, the J gene TRBJ2-3; 7 bases match TRBD1. From germline, CDR1 is MNHEY and CDR2 SMNVEV (reference sequence). CDR3 length equals 16 residues.

This rearrangement joins TRBV3-1 to TRBJ2-2; 10 bases are a match to TRBD2. Per the germline V gene, CDR1 is LGHDT and CDR2 is YNNKEL (reference sequence). The CDR3 is 15 amino acids. With V trimmed by 3 bases and J by 7 bases, 5 bases remained unmatched. CDR3 bases: TGTGCCAGCAGCCAGACTAGCGGGCCGAGCGGGGAGCTGTTTTTT. It encodes CASSQTSGPSGELFF.

The chain uses TRBV3-1 and TRBJ1-6; 9 nucleotides line up with TRBD1. Germline CDR1 reads LGHDT; CDR2 reads YNNKEL (reference sequence). The CDR3 loop spans 15 amino acids. With 4 bases clipped from V and 3 bases from J, the junction kept 1 base outside the gene matches. CDR3 amino acids: CASSRGQGYNSPLHF. Here the CDR3 DNA reads TGTGCCAGCAGCCGGGGACAGGGCTATAATTCACCCCTCCACTTT.

This clonotype was counted once. The chain carries TRBV2 and TRBJ2-1; TRBD2 matches at 8 bases. The CDR3 extends over 19 amino acids. The V segment lost 8 bases and the J segment 3 bases; nucleotides outside the gene matches: 21. From germline, CDR1 is SNHLY and CDR2 FYNNEI. The CDR3, as DNA: TGTGCCAGCCGTAAGCCAAGAACTCGGGGGGGCGGTATCTACAATGAGCAGTTCTTC. Amino acids: CASRKPRTRGGGIYNEQFF.

This clonotype was recorded a few times. CDR3 DNA: TGCAGCGTGCAGGATGAAAAACTGTTTTTT. As protein: CSVQDEKLFF. The V and J genes are TRBV29-1 and TRBJ1-4, with no clear D. The length of the CDR3 is 10 residues. The V and J ends lost 6 bases and 6 bases respectively, with 5 bases between them. Germline V gene sequence: CDR1 SQVTM, CDR2 ANQGSEA.

The chain links TRBV15 to TRBJ2-3; D not certain. Germline CDR1 is LNHNV and CDR2 is YYDKDF (reference sequence). The CDR3 is 13 residues long. The germline V and J ends were trimmed by 4 bases and 2 bases, with 7 bases remaining between them. The CDR3 sequence is CATSTRITDTQYF. As DNA, the CDR3 is TGTGCCACCAGCACCCGGATCACAGATACGCAGTATTTT.

Only a few counts were recorded for this clonotype. This rearrangement joins TRBV7-2 to TRBJ1-5; D is uncertain. CDR1 is SGHTA and CDR2 is FQGNSA in the germline V gene. The CDR3 spans 13 residues. Deletions cut 5 bases from V and 1 base from J, with 6 bases between. The CDR3 reads CASSRESNQPQHF. The CDR3, as DNA: TGTGCCAGCAGCAGGGAGAGCAATCAGCCCCAGCATTTT.

This clonotype was found a few times. The rearrangement joins TRBV20-1 to TRBJ2-7; 7 nucleotides line up with TRBD1. CDR3 length: 14 amino acids. With 6 bases clipped from V and 1 base from J, the junction kept 9 bases outside the gene matches. Germline CDR1 reads DFQATT; CDR2 reads SNEGSKA (reference sequence). CDR3 DNA: TGCAGTGCGAGCAGGGGGAGAGGGTCCTACGAGCAGTACTTC. Amino acids: CSASRGRGSYEQYF.

The chain employs TRBV4-1 and TRBJ2-3; 7 positions match TRBD2. The CDR3 consists of 15 residues. J was trimmed by 1 base and V by 3 bases; bases with no gene match: 4. CDR1 and CDR2 from the germline V gene are MGHRA and YSYEKL. The chain's CDR3 is CASSQSGAGTDTQYF. The CDR3 DNA sequence: TGCGCCAGCAGCCAGAGCGGGGCCGGCACAGATACGCAGTATTTT.

A word on this clonotype: Since a far larger clone is one base different, this is likely a read error. The conserved phenylalanine or tryptophan is not found at the CDR3 terminus, so this likely reflects a read error. This chain uses TRBV29-1 with TRBJ2-7; 11 bases agree with TRBD1. V was pared by 6 bases and J by 1 base, with 2 bases of the junction left unmatched. The CDR3 loop spans 13 amino acids. The germline V gene has CDR1 SQVTM and CDR2 ANQGSEA. CDR3 bases: TGCAGCGTCGGGACAGGGGGTTCCTACGAGCAGTACTTG. Its translation: CSVGTGGSYEQYL.

The chain employs TRBV9 and TRBJ2-7, with D unclear. Germline assignment: CDR1 SGDLS and CDR2 YYNGEE. This CDR3 has 15 amino acids. V lost 0 bases and J 3 bases, leaving 13 bases between the germline ends. The CDR3 sequence: CASSVGPGGNYEQYF. Here the CDR3 DNA reads TGTGCCAGCAGCGTAGGGCCAGGTGGAAACTACGAGCAGTACTTC.

This clonotype occurred once. Here the CDR3 DNA reads TGTGCCAGCAGGACTCTCGGGGCGGAGCGGAGGGAGGCCTCCTACGAGCAGTACTTC. Translating gives CASRTLGAERREASYEQYF. V and J are TRBV28 and TRBJ2-7, with D perhaps TRBD2 (6 bases). The CDR3 is 19 amino acids. Trimming cost V 6 bases and J 0 bases, with 27 bases left between them. Germline assignment: CDR1 MDHEN and CDR2 SYDVKM. Based on the CDR3 plus reference TRBV28 and TRBJ2-7, the full variable domain is DVKVTQSSRYLVKRTGEKVFLECVQDMDHENMFWYRQDPGLGLRLIYFSYDVKMKEKGDIPEGYSVSREKKERFSLILESASTNQTSMYLCASRTLGAERREASYEQYFGPGTRLTVT.

This clonotype was recorded a few times. The V gene is TRBV7-2, the J gene TRBJ2-1; 8 bases match TRBD2. Per the germline V gene, CDR1 is SGHTA and CDR2 is FQGNSA. This CDR3 comprises 18 residues. V trimming: 4 bases; J trimming: 5 bases; junction bases outside the gene matches: 16. The CDR3 region is CASSSRGSPGGVNNEQFF. CDR3 DNA: TGTGCCAGCAGCTCGCGTGGAAGTCCGGGGGGGGTAAACAATGAGCAGTTCTTC.

The chain has TRBV18 and TRBJ2-7; either TRBD1 or TRBD2 may supply D (5 bases each). Germline lookup yields CDR1 KGHSH and CDR2 LQKENI. The CDR3 totals 14 residues. The germline V and J ends were trimmed by 3 bases and 3 bases, with 12 bases remaining between them. CDR3 protein: CASSPTGTVYEQYF. In DNA, the CDR3 is TGTGCCAGCTCACCGACCGGGACGGTCTACGAGCAGTACTTC.

This clonotype was seen only a few times. The V and J genes are TRBV6-6 and TRBJ2-1, with D possibly being TRBD2 (5 bases). This CDR3 spans 12 amino acids. The V end lost 2 bases, the J end lost 8 bases, and 7 bases lay between the germline ends. Germline V gene data show CDR1 as MNHNY and CDR2 as SVGAGI (reference sequence). The CDR3 DNA follows: TGTGCCAGCAGTTACGGGAGTTATGAGCAGTTCTTC. The encoded protein is CASSYGSYEQFF.

V usage is TRBV9 and J usage is TRBJ2-5; D gene unclear. CDR3 size: 15 residues. Trimming took off 0 bases at V and 1 base at J, with 10 bases between the two ends. The germline V gene has CDR1 SGDLS and CDR2 YYNGEE. The CDR3 bases are TGTGCCAGCAGCGTAGCTCTCTCACCCCAAGAGACCCAGTACTTC. Translated, it gives CASSVALSPQETQYF.

The chain carries TRBV4-1 and TRBJ2-5, with a weak D call TRBD2 (6 bases). Trimming removed 0 bases from V and 7 bases from J, with 18 bases in between. Per germline, CDR1 MGHRA and CDR2 YSYEKL. The CDR3 covers 16 residues. CDR3 amino acids: CASSQDLYRRGGTQYF. The CDR3 nucleotides are TGCGCCAGCAGCCAAGATCTCTACAGGAGGGGTGGGACCCAGTACTTC.

The chain links TRBV7-9 to TRBJ1-3; D remains ambiguous. With 8 bases removed from V and 0 bases from J, the gap between germline ends came to 11 bases. CDR3 length: 14 amino acids. CDR1 and CDR2 (germline): SEHNR, FQNEAQ (reference sequence). CDR3 DNA sequence: TGTGCCAGCGAGGCGTTTTCCTCTGGAAACACCATATATTTT. It is translated as CASEAFSSGNTIYF. The full variable domain, with the rest looked up from reference TRBV7-9 and TRBJ1-3, is DTGVSQNPRHKITKRGQNVTFRCDPISEHNRLYWYRQTLGQGPEFLTYFQNEAQLEKSRLLSDRFSAERPKGSFSTLEIQRTEQGDSAMYLCASEAFSSGNTIYFGEGSWLTVV.

The chain has TRBV7-9 and TRBJ1-1, with D possibly TRBD1 on 6 matching bases. CDR1 and CDR2 from the germline V gene are SEHNR and FQNEAQ (reference sequence). The germline V and J ends were trimmed by 2 bases and 6 bases, with 16 bases remaining between them. There are 15 residues in the CDR3. The CDR3 coding sequence is TGTGCCAGCAGCTTAAGAGGGGGGGGATTGCCTGAAGCTTTCTTT. It encodes CASSLRGGGLPEAFF.